Each of the 18 T cell receptor beta chains below was sequenced from the same sample in a study of regulatory T cells in long-lasting Graves disease. Time point defined: newly diagnosed GD, antithyroid drugs for less than 3 months. RNA extracted from PBMCs served as the sequencing template. To make TCR beta libraries, researchers used iRepertoire HTBI primers and Arm-PCR of CDR3 regions. TCRdb redid the calling of the multiplex PCR reads with MiXCR, one entry per CDR3 protein. The repertoire holds some 330,000 distinct CDR3 sequences, with approximately 12% as singletons. These data were also filed under a second study, of T cells in Graves' hyperthyroidism and ophthalmopathy.

This specimen consisted of peripheral blood mononuclear cells (PBMCs), obtained at new diagnosis, from a patient treated with antithyroid drugs. The source is a woman younger than 35 with Graves disease.

There are many counts of this clonotype. This chain connects TRBV3-1 to TRBJ2-7; D not certain. Trimming removed 3 bases from V and 6 bases from J, with 9 bases in between. The germline gives CDR1 LGHDT, CDR2 YNNKEL (reference sequence). The CDR3 sequence is 12 residues long. CDR3 region: CASSQVGGEQYF. The DNA of the CDR3 is TGTGCCAGCAGCCAGGTGGGTGGCGAGCAGTACTTC.

As concerns this clonotype: A read error may explain this, as a much larger clone is one base away. The V gene is TRBV7-9, the J gene TRBJ2-3, with 10 bases identical to TRBD2. The tail of the sequence fits TRBJ2-1 better, so the J call may be wrong. The CDR3 is 15 residues long. Germline V lookup: CDR1 SEHNR, CDR2 FQNEAQ (reference sequence). CDR3 DNA: TGTGCCAGCAGCCCTACGGTAGCGGGGGGAGATAAGCAGTTCTTC. It codes for CASSPTVAGGDKQFF.

The sample holds many counts of this clonotype. J is TRBJ2-1 and V is TRBV11-2, with D tentatively TRBD1 (5 bases). Germline-derived CDR1 and CDR2 are SGHAT and FQNNGV. This CDR3 contains 15 residues. V was pared by 7 bases and J by 5 bases, with 18 bases between. CDR3 in DNA: TGTGCCAGCACCACGAGGTGGGGCCTGGACAATGAGCAGTTCTTC. Protein sequence: CASTTRWGLDNEQFF.

This clonotype was observed at least ten times. This chain uses TRBV2 with TRBJ2-4, with 11 bases identical to TRBD2. The CDR3 sequence is 15 residues long. With V trimmed by 6 bases and J by 5 bases, 6 bases remained unmatched. Germline assignment: CDR1 SNHLY and CDR2 FYNNEI. The CDR3 bases are TGTGCCAGCAGAGTAGCGGGGGGGCTTCAAAACATTCAGTACTTC. This translates into CASRVAGGLQNIQYF. The full variable domain, its missing parts supplied by reference TRBV2 and TRBJ2-4, is EPEVTQTPSHQVTQMGQEVILRCVPISNHLYFYWYRQILGQKVEFLVSFYNNEISEKSEIFDDQFSVERPDGSNFTLKIRSTKLEDSAMYFCASRVAGGLQNIQYFGAGTRLSVL.

This chain uses TRBV7-2 with TRBJ2-3; D is perhaps TRBD2 (5 bases). Trimming stripped 1 base from V and 2 bases from J, with 10 bases between. Germline values: CDR1 SGHTA, CDR2 FQGNSA. The CDR3 spans 15 residues. The CDR3 loop reads CASSLGGWDTDTQYF. The DNA of the CDR3 is TGTGCCAGCAGCTTAGGAGGGTGGGACACAGATACGCAGTATTTT.

This clonotype was observed a handful of times. The rearrangement uses TRBV6-1 and TRBJ2-7; 11 positions agree with TRBD1. The trim removed 6 bases at V and 5 bases at J, leaving 9 bases unmatched. The germline V gene encodes CDR1 MNHNS and CDR2 SASEGT. The CDR3 spans 15 residues. For the CDR3, the DNA is TGTGCCAGCAGGAAACCGGGACAGGGGGTCCACGAGCAGTACTTC. Translating it yields CASRKPGQGVHEQYF.

The chain is built from TRBV4-3 and TRBJ2-5; D is unclear. The CDR3 consists of 15 residues. Trimming took 2 bases from V and 4 from J, leaving 14 bases between them. Germline lookup yields CDR1 LGHNA and CDR2 YSLEER. CDR3 residues: CASSQSVADLETQYF. In DNA form, the CDR3 reads TGCGCCAGCAGCCAATCGGTGGCCGATTTAGAGACCCAGTACTTC.

This clonotype was observed many times. The rearrangement links TRBV15 to TRBJ1-4; unclear D gene. This CDR3 contains 14 residues. The V end lost 3 bases, the J end lost 8 bases, and 13 bases lay between the germline ends. Germline values: CDR1 LNHNV, CDR2 YYDKDF (reference sequence). Here the CDR3 DNA reads TGTGCCACCAGCAGGACGGTGGAAAACGAAAAACTGTTTTTT. Its protein is CATSRTVENEKLFF. Complete variable domain (other parts from reference TRBV15 and TRBJ1-4): DAMVIQNPRYQVTQFGKPVTLSCSQTLNHNVMYWYQQKSSQAPKLLFHYYDKDFNNEADTPDNFQSRRPNTSFCFLDIRSPGLGDTAMYLCATSRTVENEKLFFGSGTQLSVL.

This clonotype was detected many times. The chain couples TRBV28 to TRBJ1-5; TRBD1 matches 8 bases. In germline, CDR1 is MDHEN, CDR2 SYDVKM. This CDR3 region has 15 residues. The V segment lost 3 bases and the J segment 5 bases; nucleotides outside the gene matches: 6. The CDR3 DNA is TGTGCCAGCAGTTTCTTACAGGGGGACCATCAGCCCCAGCATTTT. It codes for CASSFLQGDHQPQHF.

The rearrangement joins TRBV30 to TRBJ1-5; weak D call: TRBD1 (5 bases). The CDR3 has 15 residues. Trimming pared 0 bases from V and 1 base from J, leaving 10 bases between. Germline-derived CDR1 and CDR2 are GTSNPN and SVGIG (reference sequence). In nucleotides, the CDR3 is TGTGCCTGGAGTGTATGGGGGTTGAGCAATCAGCCCCAGCATTTT. Amino acid sequence: CAWSVWGLSNQPQHF.

This clonotype was picked up many times. CDR3 in DNA: TGTGCCAGCAGCTTCCCTCAGGGAGTAATGAACACTGAAGCTTTCTTT. Its translation: CASSFPQGVMNTEAFF. This chain joins TRBV13 and TRBJ1-1, with D possibly TRBD1 on 5 matching bases. V lost 3 bases and J 0 bases, leaving 14 bases between the germline ends. CDR1 and CDR2 from the germline V gene are PRHDT and FYEKMQ (reference sequence). The CDR3 totals 16 residues.

This clonotype came up many times. The genes are TRBV5-8 and TRBJ1-5; 7 positions agree with TRBD1. Looked up from germline, CDR1 is SGHTS and CDR2 is YDEGEE. The CDR3 is 15 residues long. With V trimmed by 4 bases and J by 3 bases, 7 bases remained unmatched. The CDR3 here is CASSAYGTDNQPQHF. CDR3 nucleotide sequence: TGTGCCAGCAGCGCCTACGGGACAGACAATCAGCCCCAGCATTTT.

This clonotype was observed at least ten times. The CDR3 nucleotides are TGTGCCAGCAGTTACAACAGGGGGGGCTCTACCTACTACGAGCAGTACTTC. Its protein is CASSYNRGGSTYYEQYF. V gene TRBV6-5 combines with J gene TRBJ2-7; D is perhaps TRBD1 (8 bases). The germline V and J ends were trimmed by 2 bases and 3 bases, with 20 bases remaining between them. The CDR3 loop spans 17 amino acids. Germline loops: CDR1 MNHEY, CDR2 SVGAGI.

This clonotype was seen only a few times. The chain joins TRBV2 to TRBJ1-5; D remains unclear. CDR3 length: 17 residues. Trimming stripped 6 bases from V and 2 bases from J, with 20 bases between. CDR1 is SNHLY and CDR2 is FYNNEI in the germline V gene. CDR3 protein: CASSVTATQHGNQPQHF. In DNA form, the CDR3 reads TGTGCCAGCAGCGTTACCGCCACACAGCACGGCAATCAGCCCCAGCATTTT.

This clonotype showed up just a few times. The chain couples TRBV6-1 to TRBJ1-2; D is ambiguous. The CDR3 sequence is 16 residues long. Germline V gene data show CDR1 as MNHNS and CDR2 as SASEGT. V was cut by 2 bases and J by 0 bases, with 13 bases left in between. The CDR3 DNA reads TGTGCCAGCAGTGAATGGGTGATATCCTCTAACTATGGCTACACCTTC. Amino acids: CASSEWVISSNYGYTF.

At least ten counts were recorded for this clonotype. This may be a read error: a much more frequent sequence differs by one nucleotide. This chain links TRBV9 with TRBJ2-1, with 11 bases lining up with TRBD2. V lost 5 bases to trimming and J lost 4 bases; unmatched junction nucleotides: 5. Per germline, CDR1 SGDLS and CDR2 YYNGEE. The CDR3 is 15 residues long. The CDR3 is CASSKASGGYNEQFF. In nucleotides, the CDR3 is TGTGCCAGCAGTAAAGCTAGCGGGGGGTACAATGAGCAGTTCTTC.

This clonotype was found many times. The V call is TRBV5-5, the J call TRBJ2-2, with D maybe TRBD2 (5 bases). The CDR3 covers 15 residues. Germline assignment: CDR1 SGHKS and CDR2 YYEKEE (reference sequence). V shed 0 bases and J shed 5 bases, with 11 bases lying between them. CDR3 amino acids: CASSLGGVGTGELFF. The CDR3 DNA sequence: TGTGCCAGCAGCTTGGGGGGAGTCGGGACCGGGGAGCTGTTTTTT.

Of note for this clonotype: A much larger clone differs from this one at a single base, so this may be a read error. V usage is TRBV20-1 and J usage is TRBJ2-1, with D maybe TRBD2 (5 bases). Germline CDR1 is DFQATT and CDR2 is SNEGSKA (reference sequence). The CDR3 totals 12 residues. CDR3 bases: TGCACCCTCCTAGTCAGTGGAGGTGAGCAGTTCTTC. Translated: CTLLVSGGEQFF.